The clone carrying this TCR beta chain was found once. This record belongs to a study of blood T cell repertoires in COVID-19. Study context: Researchers got acute and convalescent COVID-19 samples from the United States, Italy and Spain.

Sequencing was performed with immunoSEQ multiplex PCR; in TCRdb, only in-frame clones are kept and a portion is missing. The sample consists of tens of thousands of clones, roughly 87% of them appearing once. The CDR3 runs 16 residues. The V end lost 2 bases, the J end lost 3 bases, and 16 bases lay between the germline ends. Germline loops: CDR1 MGHDK, CDR2 SYGVNS. The clonotype comes from a man in his sixties with acute or convalescent COVID-19. Specimen: peripheral blood. The chain couples TRBV25-1 to TRBJ1-2, with D hard to call. CDR3 DNA sequence: TGTGCCAGCAGTGAAACGGCGGTCAGAGGGCACTATGGCTACACCTTC. Translation: CASSETAVRGHYGYTF.